This T cell receptor (beta chain) originates from a study of cytomegalovirus exposure and HLA in healthy donors. The CDR3 has 14 residues. Germline V CDR1 and CDR2: SGHRS, YFSETQ. V shed 3 bases and J 8 bases; nucleotides not matched to a gene: 8. Regarding this clone: Its antigen is still unknown.

The study ran its PCR with 60 Vbeta and 13 Jbeta primers. The assay was immunoSEQ multiplex PCR, and TCRdb's table has in-frame clones only and misses some. The repertoire includes just over 25,000 clones, approximately 70% of them detected once, and approximately 4% sits in the top ten. Every donor was a healthy person donating bone marrow. When sampled, the donors appeared nominally healthy, though they likely had unrecorded immune exposures. General observations from the study: Associated with cytomegalovirus, according to the listing, were around 170 TCR beta chains. Rarity marked most TCR sequences, yet some public TCRs occurred in many donors.

The specimen sequenced was PBMCs. The chain couples TRBV5-1 to TRBJ2-4, with TRBD1 identical over 7 bases. This clonotype originated in a woman aged 45-59 years in good health and CMV-seronegative. The CDR3 sequence is CASSSRTGEDIQYF. CDR3 bases: TGCGCCAGCAGCTCCCGGACAGGAGAAGACATTCAGTACTTC. Based on the CDR3 plus reference TRBV5-1 and TRBJ2-4, the full variable domain is KAGVTQTPRYLIKTRGQQVTLSCSPISGHRSVSWYQQTPGQGLQFLFEYFSETQRNKGNFPGRFSGRQFSNSRSEMNVSTLELGDSALYLCASSSRTGEDIQYFGAGTRLSVL.